What follows is one TCR beta chain and its context. Germline loops: CDR1 SGHRS, CDR2 YFSETQ. The length of the CDR3 is 14 residues. The J segment lost 6 bases and the V segment lost 4 bases, leaving 6 bases of the junction unmatched. The study recruited people aged about 18 to 95 years across 24 US areas. Assignments of participants to cohorts depended upon their own reported clinical history. The entry originates in a study of blood T cell repertoires in COVID-19. Study information: PBMCs, B-cell-depleted T cells, or T cells were the source of the cDNA or gDNA that made up the material.

Here immunoSEQ multiplex PCR was the method, and the copy in TCRdb shows in-frame clones only, minus some. In the table there are under 250,000 clones, 70% to 85% of which are singletons. The sequence was obtained from a woman aged 40-49 years with acute COVID-19. Sequences were obtained from PBMCs or T cells enriched from blood (not recorded which). This chain uses TRBV5-1 with TRBJ2-1; TRBD1 matches at 8 bases. CDR3 loop: CASSQGQARNEQFF. Written as DNA, the CDR3 is TGCGCCAGCAGCCAGGGACAGGCTCGCAATGAGCAGTTCTTC.